The 8 T cell receptor beta chains below come from one sample, sequenced in a study of OX40 agonist ivuxolimab in advanced cancers. Profiling relied on immunoSEQ multiplex PCR, and the TCRdb table lists in-frame clones only, not all of them. The sample consists of tens of thousands of clones, roughly 87% of them appearing once. The sequencing here drew on CD4+ or CD8+ T cells sorted from blood, taken in a trial of the OX40 agonist ivuxolimab. These receptors were collected from an adult with an advanced solid tumor such as melanoma, head and neck, liver or kidney cancer.

V usage is TRBV7-6 and J usage is TRBJ1-4; perhaps TRBD1 as D (6 bases). Per the germline V gene, CDR1 is SGHVS and CDR2 is FNYEAQ. The length of the CDR3 is 16 residues. Trimming pared 5 bases from V and 8 bases from J, leaving 21 bases between. The CDR3 bases are TGTGCCAGCAGCGAAACGCCGCGGGGGCCAGGGGAAAAACTGTTTTTT. Its protein is CASSETPRGPGEKLFF.

The chain combines TRBV9 with TRBJ2-3; TRBD1 aligns across 10 bases. The CDR3 spans 16 residues. The ends lost 0 bases at V and 3 bases at J; junction bases unmatched: 4. The germline CDR1 and CDR2 sequences are SGDLS and YYNGEE. The CDR3 bases are TGTGCCAGCAGCGTAGTGGGACAGGGGATAACAGATACGCAGTATTTT. This translates into CASSVVGQGITDTQYF. The complete variable domain, with remaining parts taken from reference TRBV9 and TRBJ2-3, reads DSGVTQTPKHLITATGQRVTLRCSPRSGDLSVYWYQQSLDQGLQFLIQYYNGEERAKGNILERFSAQQFPDLHSELNLSSLELGDSALYFCASSVVGQGITDTQYFGPGTRLTVL.

The chain links TRBV5-6 to TRBJ2-3; no firm D call. The CDR3 loop spans 12 amino acids. V was shortened by 6 bases and J by 6 bases, with 11 bases between the two germline ends. Germline CDR1 and CDR2: SGHDT and YYEEEE. CDR3 coding DNA: TGTGCCAGCATCCAGCTTGGGGATACGCAGTATTTT. It yields the protein CASIQLGDTQYF.

The chain recombines TRBV6-4 with TRBJ2-3; the D is unclear. CDR1 and CDR2 from the germline V gene are MRHNA and SNTAGT. Deletions cut 0 bases from V and 2 bases from J, with 6 bases between. CDR3 size: 14 residues. CDR3 coding DNA: TGTGCCAGCAGTGACTCATTATACACAGATACGCAGTATTTT. Protein: CASSDSLYTDTQYF.

The rearrangement uses TRBV28 and TRBJ1-4; D gene uncertain. CDR3 size: 14 residues. Between the trimmed V and J ends, which lost 5 bases and 8 bases, there was a span of 15 bases. The germline CDR1 and CDR2 sequences are MDHEN and SYDVKM. In DNA, the CDR3 is TGTGCCAGCAGTCCCCAGAGTTTTGAGGAAAAACTGTTTTTT. Translating it yields CASSPQSFEEKLFF.

J is TRBJ1-1 and V is TRBV6-1, with 8 bases matching TRBD1. Germline V gene data show CDR1 as MNHNS and CDR2 as SASEGT. V gave up 4 bases and J gave up 6 bases; unmatched junction bases: 4. This CDR3 is built from 13 residues. The CDR3 DNA reads as TGTGCCAGCAGTGTAAGGACAGGGCCTGAAGCTTTCTTT. Translating it yields CASSVRTGPEAFF.

The CDR3 nucleotides read TGTGCCAGCAGCCAACTAAGGCGGGGCCCCAGCTCCTACGAGCAGTACTTC. Translated, it gives CASSQLRRGPSSYEQYF. The chain joins TRBV7-9 to TRBJ2-7; D might be TRBD2 (6 bases). From germline, CDR1 is SEHNR and CDR2 FQNEAQ (reference sequence). The CDR3 extends over 17 amino acids. V was trimmed by 5 bases and J by 0 bases, leaving 20 bases between them. Full variable domain (rest looked up from reference TRBV7-9 and TRBJ2-7): DTGVSQNPRHKITKRGQNVTFRCDPISEHNRLYWYRQTLGQGPEFLTYFQNEAQLEKSRLLSDRFSAERPKGSFSTLEIQRTEQGDSAMYLCASSQLRRGPSSYEQYFGPGTRLTVT.

The chain has TRBV6-9 and TRBJ2-1; D is ambiguous. CDR1 is MNHGY, CDR2 SVAAGI, per germline. CDR3 length: 14 residues. The V gene lost 5 bases and the J gene lost 7 bases, with 15 bases spanning the gap. The CDR3: CASSAPERRNEQFF. The DNA of the CDR3 is TGTGCCAGCAGTGCACCGGAAAGAAGGAATGAGCAGTTCTTC.